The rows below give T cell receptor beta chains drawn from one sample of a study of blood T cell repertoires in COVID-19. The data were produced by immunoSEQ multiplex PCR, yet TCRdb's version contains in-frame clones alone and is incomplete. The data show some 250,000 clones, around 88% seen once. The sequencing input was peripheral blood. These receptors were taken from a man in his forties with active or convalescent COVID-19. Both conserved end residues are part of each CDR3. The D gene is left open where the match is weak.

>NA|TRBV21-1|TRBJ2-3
CASSKKGTGGPDTQYF
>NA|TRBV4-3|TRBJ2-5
CASSQNTNQETQYF
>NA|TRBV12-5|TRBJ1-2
CASGPGGGGGYTF
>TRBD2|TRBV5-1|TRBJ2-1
CASSLGGLAQGGEFF
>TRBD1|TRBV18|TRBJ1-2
CASSPSGTGGSSNYGYTF
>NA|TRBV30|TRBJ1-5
CAWSTQVTGRSQHF
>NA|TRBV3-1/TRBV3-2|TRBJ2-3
CASSRQEGLATDTQYF
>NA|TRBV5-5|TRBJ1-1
CASSLTGNTEAFF
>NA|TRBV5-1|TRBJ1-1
CASSLDLGGTEAFF
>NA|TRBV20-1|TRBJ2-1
CSAKSGNEQFF
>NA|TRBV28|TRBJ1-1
CASRAGFLEAFF
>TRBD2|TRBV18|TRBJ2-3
CASSPYDSGRGDTQYF
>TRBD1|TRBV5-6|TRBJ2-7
CASSLGWDRGPEQYF
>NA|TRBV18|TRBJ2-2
CASSPEGSTGELFF
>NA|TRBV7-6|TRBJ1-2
CASSLDEGVSYGYTF
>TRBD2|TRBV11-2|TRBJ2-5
CASSISGSKETQYF
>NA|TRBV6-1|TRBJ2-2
CASSEPRGSGELFF
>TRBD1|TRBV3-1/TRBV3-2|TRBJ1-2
CASSRPGQGARGYTF